This T cell receptor beta chain was recorded in a study of cytomegalovirus exposure and HLA in healthy donors. V lost 5 bases, J lost 3 bases, and 4 bases stayed unmatched. Per germline, CDR1 SGHTA and CDR2 FQGNSA. This CDR3 comprises 14 residues. PCR employed 60 Vbeta and 13 Jbeta primers. The protocol was immunoSEQ multiplex PCR, while the TCRdb copy is restricted to in-frame clones and leaves out a portion. This table has 120,000 or so clones, 78% appearing once. The V and J genes are TRBV7-2 and TRBJ2-1; TRBD2 matches 7 bases. The origin of this receptor is a man aged 25 to 40 in good health and CMV-seropositive. Material: PBMCs. The CDR3 bases are TGTGCCAGCAGCCACCGGGACTACTACAATGAGCAGTTCTTC. This sequence encodes CASSHRDYYNEQFF.